This TCR beta chain was obtained from a study of graft-versus-host responses after intestinal transplantation. As for the study in general: Recipients got multivisceral, liver-intestinal, or isolated intestinal transplants. All recipients got anti-thymocyte globulin induction, then tacrolimus and steroids for approximately 3 years. General study points: Some GvH clones were seen earlier in gut or blood, suggesting intestinal origin. Researchers found peak circulating GvH clone levels linked to early post-transplant HvG declines.

Remarks on this clone: Its antigen is undetermined.

Repertoires were generated with immunoSEQ multiplex PCR, while TCRdb's copy carries only in-frame clones and drops some. Counted here are tens of thousands of clones, 90% to 95% occurring once; the ten biggest clones make up approximately 2%. The sample consisted of unstimulated CD8+ T cells sorted from spleen or lymph node cells, taken before intestinal transplant. The sequence derives from a human donor who received an intestinal transplant.

CDR3 sequence: CAWSVASGDNEQFF. CDR3 sequence (DNA): TGTGCCTGGAGTGTAGCTAGCGGGGACAATGAGCAGTTCTTC. The chain combines TRBV30 with TRBJ2-1, with TRBD2 identical over 9 bases. This CDR3 is built from 14 residues. Germline assignment: CDR1 GTSNPN and CDR2 SVGIG (reference sequence). V shed 0 bases and J 5 bases; nucleotides not matched to a gene: 2.